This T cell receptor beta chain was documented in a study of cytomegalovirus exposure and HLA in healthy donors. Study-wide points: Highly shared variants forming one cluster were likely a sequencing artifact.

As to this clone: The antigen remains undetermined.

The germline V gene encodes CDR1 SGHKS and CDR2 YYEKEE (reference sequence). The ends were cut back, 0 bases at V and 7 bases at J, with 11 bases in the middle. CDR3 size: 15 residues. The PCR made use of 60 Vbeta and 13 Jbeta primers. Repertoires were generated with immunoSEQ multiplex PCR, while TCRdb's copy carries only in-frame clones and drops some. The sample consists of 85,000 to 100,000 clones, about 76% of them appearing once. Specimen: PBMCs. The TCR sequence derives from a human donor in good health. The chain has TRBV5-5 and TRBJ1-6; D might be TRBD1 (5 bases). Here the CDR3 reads CASSLGARGNSPLHF. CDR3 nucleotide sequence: TGTGCCAGCAGCTTGGGGGCGCGGGGGAATTCACCCCTCCACTTT.